This TCR beta chain was captured by sequencing in a study of T cell repertoires in cytomegalovirus infection. Study outcomes and limitations: The ex vivo response showed dominance by HLA-C-restricted CMV-specific TCR beta clonotypes.

One entry per CDR3 protein, called by TCRdb with MiXCR from the reads. The sample carries roughly 990,000 distinct CDR3 sequences, roughly 30% recorded once. Germline V gene lookup returns CDR1 LGHDT and CDR2 YNNKEL (reference sequence). The CDR3 spans 17 residues. A single count supports this clonotype. Its target is not known. The junction differs from germline at one of its ends, possibly a read error. The sample in question was cultured CD8+ T cells from PBMCs, obtained from culture after CMV antigen stimulation. The TCR comes from a human donor in good health (CMV status not recorded). Some clones in this sample may be carry-over from other donors' samples. The chain couples TRBV3-1 to TRBJ2-3, with D possibly being TRBD2 (6 bases). CDR3 sequence reads: CVSSQECCGDPSRTQYF. In DNA form, the CDR3 reads TGTGTCAGCAGCCAAGAGTGTTGCGGGGACCCGAGTCGTACGCAGTATTTT.